These 5 T cell receptor beta chains share one sample of origin, sequenced in a study of T cell responses to AZD1222 COVID-19 vaccine. Generated by immunoSEQ multiplex PCR, the TCRdb table keeps only in-frame clones and is missing some. The sample yields under 150,000 clones, over 85% seen once. This sample comprised peripheral blood, obtained 28 days after the second AZD1222 dose. The origin of the receptors is an adult who received the AZD1222 COVID-19 vaccine.

The chain has TRBV18 and TRBJ2-5; D remains ambiguous. The germline CDR1 and CDR2 sequences are KGHSH and LQKENI. V was cut by 2 bases and J by 0 bases, with 7 bases left in between. The CDR3 loop spans 14 amino acids. The DNA for the CDR3 is TGTGCCAGCTCACCAACCCCGTACCAAGAGACCCAGTACTTC. This sequence encodes CASSPTPYQETQYF.

The V call is TRBV28, the J call TRBJ1-4; TRBD1 matches 7 bases. This CDR3 has 14 residues. Per the germline V gene, CDR1 is MDHEN and CDR2 is SYDVKM. V lost 7 bases, J lost 5 bases, and 7 bases stayed unmatched. CDR3 coding DNA: TGTGCCAGCACCCACAGGGGTGGAAATGAAAAACTGTTTTTT. Its protein product is CASTHRGGNEKLFF.

The gene calls are TRBV18 and TRBJ1-2; D is unresolved. V was shortened by 2 bases and J by 5 bases, with 9 bases between the two germline ends. CDR1 KGHSH and CDR2 LQKENI come from the germline V gene. The CDR3 is 13 amino acids. The CDR3 DNA follows: TGTGCCAGCTCACCAGGACGGTTATATGGCTACACCTTC. Its translation is CASSPGRLYGYTF.

This chain connects TRBV7-2 to TRBJ1-1; TRBD1 matches at 7 bases. CDR1 and CDR2 (germline): SGHTA, FQGNSA. The CDR3 runs to 15 residues. Trimming cost V 1 base and J 7 bases; bases outside gene matches: 9. The CDR3 here is CASSLVSTGQSEAFF. CDR3 nucleotide sequence: TGTGCCAGCAGCTTAGTTTCGACAGGGCAGAGTGAAGCTTTCTTT.

In this sample, this clone turned up many times. The CDR3 spells CASGPQGAGETQYF. CDR3 DNA: TGTGCCAGTGGGCCCCAAGGGGCAGGGGAGACCCAGTACTTC. V usage is TRBV19 and J usage is TRBJ2-5; D is possibly TRBD1 (5 bases). Trimming took off 8 bases at V and 5 bases at J, with 18 bases between the two ends. CDR3 length equals 14 residues. Germline CDR1 is LNHDA and CDR2 is SQIVND (reference sequence).